Presented here are 11 T cell receptor beta chains from one specimen sequenced in a study of identical twins. In TCRdb, the 5' RACE reads were re-called with MiXCR into one record per CDR3 protein. The sample records around 670,000 distinct CDR3 sequences, around 6.1% being singletons. The sequencing input was naive T cells sorted from blood. The receptors originated from a man aged 18 to 30 in good health.

This clonotype was counted many times. V gene TRBV27 combines with J gene TRBJ2-1, with D possibly matching TRBD1 (6 bases). The V and J ends lost 3 bases and 2 bases respectively, with 8 bases between them. CDR1 is MNHEY, CDR2 SMNVEV, per germline (reference sequence). This CDR3 is 14 amino acids long. CDR3 sequence (DNA): TGTGCCAGCAGTTTGGACAGTCCCTACAATGAGCAGTTCTTC. As protein: CASSLDSPYNEQFF.

This clonotype was observed a handful of times. The V call is TRBV4-3, the J call TRBJ2-1; no clear D. Germline loops: CDR1 LGHNA, CDR2 YSLEER. This CDR3 is 15 amino acids long. With 0 bases removed from V and 2 bases from J, the gap between germline ends came to 8 bases. The CDR3 bases are TGCGCCAGCAGCCAAGAGGGCAGGACCTACAATGAGCAGTTCTTC. Residues: CASSQEGRTYNEQFF.

This clonotype was recorded a few times. The CDR3 reads CASSLARAPPETQYF. Here the CDR3 DNA reads TGCGCCAGCAGCTTGGCCCGAGCCCCCCCAGAGACCCAGTACTTC. The rearrangement joins TRBV5-1 to TRBJ2-5; no definite D call. The germline CDR1 and CDR2 sequences are SGHRS and YFSETQ. Trimming removed 0 bases at V and 4 bases at J, with 13 bases between. This CDR3 spans 15 amino acids.

This clonotype was counted many times. The gene calls are TRBV20-1 and TRBJ2-3; D is undetermined. V shed 2 bases and J shed 3 bases, with 12 bases lying between them. CDR3 length equals 14 residues. Germline V CDR1 and CDR2: DFQATT, SNEGSKA (reference sequence). Here the CDR3 DNA reads TGCAGTGCTAGACTAGTCGCGTCGACAGATACGCAGTATTTT. Translated: CSARLVASTDTQYF.

This clonotype was observed a few times. The CDR3 nucleotides are TGTGCCAGCAGTTGGTCTAGCGGGACGTTCGCGAACACCGGGGAGCTGTTTTTT. Translated, it gives CASSWSSGTFANTGELFF. The chain has TRBV6-5 and TRBJ2-2; 9 bases fit TRBD2. The CDR3 covers 18 residues. Germline trimming cut 4 bases from V and 0 bases from J; bases unmatched to any gene: 9. The germline gives CDR1 MNHEY, CDR2 SVGAGI.

This clonotype was counted many times. The chain carries TRBV24-1 and TRBJ2-3; 7 bases are shared with TRBD1. Trimming removed 7 bases from V and 0 bases from J; junction bases left unmatched: 9. The CDR3 runs 16 residues. Germline values: CDR1 KGHDR, CDR2 SFDVKD. The CDR3: CATSVGTVASTDTQYF. The CDR3 DNA reads as TGTGCCACCAGCGTCGGGACAGTCGCTAGCACAGATACGCAGTATTTT.

This clonotype was seen a few times. V gene TRBV11-1 combines with J gene TRBJ1-1; weak D call: TRBD1 (6 bases). Germline CDR1 reads SGHAT; CDR2 reads FQDESV (reference sequence). This CDR3 is 17 amino acids long. Trimming took off 5 bases at V and 3 bases at J, with 22 bases between the two ends. CDR3 sequence: CASSPRAGVGADTEAFF. Here the CDR3 DNA reads TGTGCCAGCAGCCCAAGAGCGGGCGTGGGGGCTGACACTGAAGCTTTCTTT.

This clonotype was counted between two and nine times. The chain couples TRBV7-2 to TRBJ2-2; D is ambiguous. Trimming stripped 8 bases from V and 6 bases from J, with 13 bases between. CDR1 SGHTA and CDR2 FQGNSA come from the germline V gene. CDR3 length equals 13 residues. The CDR3 DNA reads TGTGCCAGCGGAATACCCGGGTCCGGGGAGCTGTTTTTT. It translates to CASGIPGSGELFF.

This clonotype showed up just a few times. V usage is TRBV20-1 and J usage is TRBJ1-6; D gene uncertain. The V gene lost 6 bases and the J gene lost 6 bases, with 9 bases spanning the gap. CDR1 and CDR2 (germline): DFQATT, SNEGSKA (reference sequence). The CDR3 loop spans 12 amino acids. The CDR3 DNA reads as TGCAGTGCCTGGATGCCTAATTCACCCCTCCACTTT. This sequence encodes CSAWMPNSPLHF.

In this sample, this clonotype turned up many times. The rearrangement joins TRBV6-5 to TRBJ2-1; 8 bases match TRBD2. CDR1 is MNHEY, CDR2 SVGAGI, per germline. The CDR3 is made up of 16 amino acids. V was pared by 2 bases and J by 4 bases, with 7 bases of the junction left unmatched. CDR3 sequence reads: CASSYGAGGPYNEQFF. The CDR3 region has the DNA TGTGCCAGCAGTTACGGGGCGGGAGGCCCATACAATGAGCAGTTCTTC.

The CDR3 DNA reads TGTGCCAGCAACCCCTCCCTGGGGGCCCAAGAGACCCAGTACTTC. Protein: CASNPSLGAQETQYF. The gene calls are TRBV6-1 and TRBJ2-5; D possibly corresponds to TRBD1 (6 bases). This CDR3 contains 15 residues. The germline V gene encodes CDR1 MNHNS and CDR2 SASEGT. Trimming stripped 7 bases from V and 1 base from J, with 16 bases between.